This is a list of T cell receptor beta chains from one sample in a study of CD8 T cells in acute hepatitis C reinfection. Assay: immunoSEQ multiplex PCR; the TCRdb copy retains only in-frame clones and omits some. This table holds about 200 clones, less than 80% found once. The material was HCV NS3-1073 tetramer-sorted CD8+ T cells from PBMCs, obtained at follow-up. The source is a woman under 30 who spontaneously cleared hepatitis C infection. The CDR3 runs from the conserved cysteine through the conserved F or W. A D gene is named only where the DNA matches it firmly. Size tells how often a clone was seen (once, few, many) or the class of an expanded clone, and some rows leave it out.

clone size: -; D gene: TRBD1; J gene: TRBJ1-5; V gene: TRBV27; CDR3 DNA: TGTGCCAGCAGGACAGGGGGCAATCAGCCCCAGCATTTT; CDR3 protein: CASRTGGNQPQHF
clone size: -; D gene: TRBD1; J gene: TRBJ2-7; V gene: TRBV6-5; CDR3 DNA: TGTGCCAGCAGCTCGGAGAAAGGACAGGGCGGTGGGCAGTACTTC; CDR3 protein: CASSSEKGQGGGQYF
clone size: -; D gene: -; J gene: TRBJ1-2; V gene: TRBV7-9; CDR3 DNA: TGTGCCAGCAGCTTAGCGGAGACAGGTAGCTATGGCTACACCTTC; CDR3 protein: CASSLAETGSYGYTF
clone size: -; D gene: TRBD2; J gene: TRBJ2-7; V gene: TRBV4-3; CDR3 DNA: TGCGCCAGCAGCCAAGAACCCAGCGGGGCAACCTCGTTATACGAGCAGTACTTC; CDR3 protein: CASSQEPSGATSLYEQYF
clone size: -; D gene: TRBD2; J gene: TRBJ2-7; V gene: TRBV28; CDR3 DNA: TGTGCCTCCTTGAGGACTAGCGGGTTTTACGAGCAGTACTTC; CDR3 protein: CASLRTSGFYEQYF
clone size: -; D gene: TRBD2; J gene: TRBJ2-7; V gene: TRBV4-2; CDR3 DNA: TGTGCCAGCAGCCAAGAGACTAGCGGGGCCCCCTACGAGCAGTACTTC; CDR3 protein: CASSQETSGAPYEQYF
clone size: -; D gene: -; J gene: TRBJ1-1; V gene: TRBV5-4; CDR3 DNA: TGTGCCAGCAGGGAGGGGCGGGACACTGAAGCTTTCTTT; CDR3 protein: CASREGRDTEAFF
clone size: -; D gene: -; J gene: TRBJ2-3; V gene: TRBV14; CDR3 DNA: TGTGCCAGCAGCCCCCTGAGGGGAGTTACTCTTAGCACAGATACGCAGTATTTT; CDR3 protein: CASSPLRGVTLSTDTQYF
clone size: -; D gene: TRBD2; J gene: TRBJ2-7; V gene: TRBV4-2; CDR3 DNA: TGTGCCAGCAGCCAAGAGATCCTAGCGGGAAACGAGCAGTACTTC; CDR3 protein: CASSQEILAGNEQYF
clone size: -; D gene: TRBD1; J gene: TRBJ2-5; V gene: TRBV4-2; CDR3 DNA: TGTGCCAGCAGCCAAGAAGTGGCGGCAGGGGGTGGTGAGACCCAGTACTTC; CDR3 protein: CASSQEVAAGGGETQYF
clone size: -; D gene: -; J gene: TRBJ1-1; V gene: TRBV4-2; CDR3 DNA: TGTGCCAGCAGCCAAGAAGCGAACACTGAAGCTTTCTTT; CDR3 protein: CASSQEANTEAFF
clone size: -; D gene: -; J gene: TRBJ1-2; V gene: TRBV18; CDR3 DNA: TGTGCCAGCTCACCATCTCGACAGTTTATGGAGGGCTACACCTTC; CDR3 protein: CASSPSRQFMEGYTF
clone size: -; D gene: TRBD2; J gene: TRBJ2-7; V gene: TRBV4-2; CDR3 DNA: TGTGCCAGCAGCTTCCCCGGGAGGGTAGGCGAGCAGTACTTC; CDR3 protein: CASSFPGRVGEQYF
clone size: -; D gene: -; J gene: TRBJ2-5; V gene: TRBV11-2; CDR3 DNA: TGTGCCAGCAGTGAGATGTCATGGATCATCGTCGACGAGACCCAGTACTTC; CDR3 protein: CASSEMSWIIVDETQYF
clone size: -; D gene: TRBD1; J gene: TRBJ1-1; V gene: TRBV5-3; CDR3 DNA: TGTGCCAGCACCCAGGGGGCGAACCCTGAAGCTTTCTTT; CDR3 protein: CASTQGANPEAFF
clone size: -; D gene: -; J gene: TRBJ2-7; V gene: TRBV5-1; CDR3 DNA: TGCGCCAGCAGCTTGGCCCTAGAGAGGCGTTACGAGCAGTACTTC; CDR3 protein: CASSLALERRYEQYF
clone size: -; D gene: TRBD2; J gene: TRBJ2-7; V gene: TRBV7-6; CDR3 DNA: TGTGCCAGCAGCAAGACTAGCGGGATCTACGAGCAGTACTTC; CDR3 protein: CASSKTSGIYEQYF
clone size: -; D gene: -; J gene: TRBJ2-7; V gene: TRBV6-6; CDR3 DNA: TGTGCCAGCAGTTCGGGGCGCGGGTGGGAGCAGTACTTC; CDR3 protein: CASSSGRGWEQYF
clone size: -; D gene: -; J gene: TRBJ1-2; V gene: TRBV15; CDR3 DNA: TGTGCCACCAGCCTTCCGTGGTGTGGAAAGACCTATGGCTACACCTTC; CDR3 protein: CATSLPWCGKTYGYTF
clone size: once; D gene: TRBD1; J gene: TRBJ2-4; V gene: TRBV5-6; CDR3 DNA: TGTGCCAGCAGCGCGGAACAGGGGGCAGACATTCAGTACTTC; CDR3 protein: CASSAEQGADIQYF
clone size: -; D gene: TRBD1; J gene: TRBJ1-1; V gene: TRBV28; CDR3 DNA: TGTGCCAGCGGAGGGGGCGCGGACACTGAAGCTTTCTTT; CDR3 protein: CASGGGADTEAFF
clone size: -; D gene: -; J gene: TRBJ1-2; V gene: TRBV28; CDR3 DNA: TGTGCCAGTCACCCACCCTCGGGGGGCTACACCTTC; CDR3 protein: CASHPPSGGYTF
clone size: -; D gene: -; J gene: TRBJ2-7; V gene: TRBV28; CDR3 DNA: TGTGCCAGCAGTGGAAATAACAGGGAAAACTCCTACGAGCAGTACTTC; CDR3 protein: CASSGNNRENSYEQYF
clone size: -; D gene: TRBD1; J gene: TRBJ1-3; V gene: TRBV29-1; CDR3 DNA: TGCAGCGCACAGGGGGACACCATATATTTT; CDR3 protein: CSAQGDTIYF
clone size: -; D gene: -; J gene: TRBJ2-7; V gene: TRBV14; CDR3 DNA: TGTGCCAGCAGCCAAGCCTCGCGTGAATACGAGCAGTACTTC; CDR3 protein: CASSQASREYEQYF
clone size: few; D gene: TRBD2; J gene: TRBJ2-7; V gene: TRBV4-2; CDR3 DNA: TGTGCCAGCAGCCAAGAGTCGTCGGGAGGGCCGTACGAGCAGTACTTC; CDR3 protein: CASSQESSGGPYEQYF
clone size: -; D gene: -; J gene: TRBJ1-2; V gene: TRBV29-1; CDR3 DNA: TGCAGCGTTGAATTTCAGTCGCCGAACTATGGCTACACCTTC; CDR3 protein: CSVEFQSPNYGYTF
clone size: -; D gene: TRBD2; J gene: TRBJ2-3; V gene: TRBV9; CDR3 DNA: TGTGCCAGCAGCCCGCGGACTAGCGGGGAACCAGATACGCAGTATTTT; CDR3 protein: CASSPRTSGEPDTQYF
clone size: -; D gene: -; J gene: TRBJ2-3; V gene: TRBV4-3; CDR3 DNA: TGCGCCAGCAGCCAAGAATTGCCAGGGAGGTTGGGGGCCACAGATACGCAGTATTTT; CDR3 protein: CASSQELPGRLGATDTQYF
clone size: -; D gene: TRBD2; J gene: TRBJ2-2; V gene: TRBV11-1; CDR3 DNA: TGTGCCAGCAGCTTACAAGTAGCGGGAGAGGTCGGGGAGCTGTTTTTT; CDR3 protein: CASSLQVAGEVGELFF
clone size: -; D gene: TRBD2; J gene: TRBJ2-1; V gene: TRBV6-6; CDR3 DNA: TGTGCCAGCAGGATTACTAGCGGGACCTACAATGAGCAGTTCTTC; CDR3 protein: CASRITSGTYNEQFF
clone size: -; D gene: -; J gene: TRBJ1-2; V gene: TRBV2; CDR3 DNA: TGTGCCAGCAGCGCAGCGATGCTTACCCGAAAGACCTATGGCTACACCTTC; CDR3 protein: CASSAAMLTRKTYGYTF
clone size: -; D gene: TRBD2; J gene: TRBJ2-1; V gene: TRBV6-5; CDR3 DNA: TGTGCCAGCAGGATTACTAGCGGGACCTACAATGAGCAGTTCTTC; CDR3 protein: CASRITSGTYNEQFF
clone size: once; D gene: -; J gene: TRBJ1-2; V gene: TRBV5-6; CDR3 DNA: TGTGCCAGCACCCTAGACAGTCACTATGGCTACACCTTC; CDR3 protein: CASTLDSHYGYTF
clone size: -; D gene: -; J gene: TRBJ2-2; V gene: TRBV7-9; CDR3 DNA: TGTGCCAGCAGCCCGCGTAAGGGCGGGGACCCCACCGGGGAGCTGTTTTTT; CDR3 protein: CASSPRKGGDPTGELFF
clone size: -; D gene: -; J gene: TRBJ2-7; V gene: TRBV20-1; CDR3 DNA: TGCAGTGCTAGTCCCACATACGAGCAGTACTTC; CDR3 protein: CSASPTYEQYF
clone size: few; D gene: -; J gene: TRBJ1-5; V gene: TRBV21-1; CDR3 DNA: TGTGCCAGCGGGACCGTCAAGGGTATTAGCAATCAGCCCCAGCATTTT; CDR3 protein: CASGTVKGISNQPQHF
clone size: -; D gene: TRBD1; J gene: TRBJ1-1; V gene: TRBV9; CDR3 DNA: TGTGCCAGCAGCGTAGAGGCAGGGGGCTACACTGAAGCTTTCTTT; CDR3 protein: CASSVEAGGYTEAFF
clone size: -; D gene: -; J gene: TRBJ2-1; V gene: TRBV28; CDR3 DNA: TGTGCCAGCAGTTTTGGCAGGGCAGAAAATGAGCAGTTCTTC; CDR3 protein: CASSFGRAENEQFF
clone size: -; D gene: TRBD1; J gene: TRBJ2-7; V gene: TRBV6-1; CDR3 DNA: TGTGCCAGCAGTGAAGTGGGACAGGGGAACTACGAGCAGTACTTC; CDR3 protein: CASSEVGQGNYEQYF
clone size: -; D gene: -; J gene: TRBJ2-6; V gene: TRBV7-7; CDR3 DNA: TGTGCCAGCAGCTCGACCCGAGTGCCACAAAGTCGGGCCAACGTCCTGACTTTC; CDR3 protein: CASSSTRVPQSRANVLTF
clone size: once; D gene: TRBD2; J gene: TRBJ2-1; V gene: TRBV11-2; CDR3 DNA: TGTGCCAGCAGCTTAGAGGTCGCTGCGGGAGGGGGTGATGAGCAGTTCTTC; CDR3 protein: CASSLEVAAGGGDEQFF
clone size: -; D gene: -; J gene: TRBJ2-6; V gene: TRBV1; CDR3 DNA: TGCACCAGCAGCGTGTCCCAAAGTCGGGCCAACGTCCTGACTTTC; CDR3 protein: CTSSVSQSRANVLTF
clone size: -; D gene: TRBD1; J gene: TRBJ2-3; V gene: TRBV10-3; CDR3 DNA: TGTGCCATCAGAGCTACAGGGGACGTCCTTTCAGATACGCAGTATTTT; CDR3 protein: CAIRATGDVLSDTQYF
clone size: -; D gene: -; J gene: TRBJ2-6; V gene: TRBV7-4; CDR3 DNA: TGTGCCAGCAGCGTAGGGGGTCAGCTCCAAAGTCGGGCCAACGTCCTGACTTTC; CDR3 protein: CASSVGGQLQSRANVLTF
clone size: -; D gene: TRBD2; J gene: TRBJ2-7; V gene: TRBV7-8; CDR3 DNA: TGTGCCAGCAGCTTAGCAATTACAGCGGGAGAGCCATACGAGCAGTACTTC; CDR3 protein: CASSLAITAGEPYEQYF
clone size: -; D gene: TRBD2; J gene: TRBJ2-1; V gene: TRBV4-2; CDR3 DNA: TGTGCCAGCAGCTTGGAAGGGACTAGCGGGAGCCCGGACCTCAATGAGCAGTTCTTC; CDR3 protein: CASSLEGTSGSPDLNEQFF